The present T cell receptor (beta chain) was sequenced within a study of spatial heterogeneity in lung cancer. Study-level information: The donors comprised about 65 untreated early-stage non-small cell lung cancer patients. When follow-up PBMC samples existed, they were sequenced (at a median of roughly two years after resection). The mean occurrence of each unique TCR and UMI combination in raw reads exceeded nine. Findings and caveats of the study: There were more appearances of ubiquitous expanded tumor TCRs in blood at resection than at follow-up.

The CDR3 runs 16 residues. Germline CDR1 MGHRA, CDR2 YSYEKL. V was clipped by 1 base and J by 4 bases, with 16 bases between them. Regarding this clonotype: Its cognate antigen is unknown.

TCRdb re-derived calls from the 5' RACE reads in MiXCR, one entry per CDR3 protein. The sample holds around 47,000 distinct CDR3 sequences; 7.4% are singletons and the top ten take around 38%. Indicated time point: blood at routine non-recurrence follow-up after resection. No cells were sorted before sequencing. The whole RNA sequenced was extracted from tumor, nontumor lung or frozen PBMC. The rearrangement links TRBV4-1 to TRBJ1-2; the D gene is possibly TRBD1 (6 bases). The sample was PBMCs, taken at follow-up. This TCR was sampled from a female donor with early-stage non-small cell lung cancer. The CDR3 DNA reads TGCGCCAGCAGCCAAGTGGATCGGGGGCGAAGCTATGGCTACACCTTC. This sequence encodes CASSQVDRGRSYGYTF.